This T cell receptor beta chain emerged from a study of blood T cell repertoires in COVID-19. Study context: The United States, Italy and Spain were the sources of the acute and convalescent COVID-19 samples. From T cells, B-cell-depleted T cells, or PBMCs came the material, which was cDNA or gDNA.

In the original processing: Amplifying reference gene primers gave estimates of nucleated cell counts. TCRdb keeps only in-frame clones here, not all; method: immunoSEQ multiplex PCR. D and trimming were read from the DNA, whereas the V and J calls and clone size are those reported in that table. This sample carries approximately 150,000 clones, more than 75% of them seen once, and the ten largest clones take about 2.1%. Material: peripheral blood. This clonotype was sampled from a man aged 45 to 65 who had recovered from COVID-19.

CDR3 sequence reads: CASSLVGAGGSEQFF. Here the CDR3 DNA reads TGTGCCAGCAGCTTAGTGGGAGCGGGGGGAAGTGAGCAGTTCTTC. The chain carries TRBV7-2 and TRBJ2-1; 9 positions match TRBD2. The CDR3 consists of 15 residues. The germline V gene has CDR1 SGHTA and CDR2 FQGNSA. Germline trimming cut 1 base from V and 9 bases from J; bases unmatched to any gene: 7. Based on the CDR3 plus reference TRBV7-2 and TRBJ2-1, the full variable domain is GAGVSQSPSNKVTEKGKDVELRCDPISGHTALYWYRQSLGQGLEFLIYFQGNSAPDKSGLPSDRFSAERTGGSVSTLTIQRTQQEDSAVYLCASSLVGAGGSEQFFGPGTRLTVL.